There are a few counts of the clone carrying this T cell receptor beta chain. V shed 4 bases and J shed 0 bases, with 8 bases lying between them. There are 13 residues in the CDR3. Germline assignment: CDR1 SQVTM and CDR2 ANQGSEA. This entry comes from a study of T-cell memory formation after mild COVID-19. Each CDR3 protein is one row after TCRdb ran MiXCR on the 5' RACE reads. The data contain almost 250,000 distinct CDR3 sequences, over 15% of them seen just once; the ten biggest clones take up approximately 2.1%. The sample was PBMCs or a T cell subset sorted from them (not recorded which). The receptor was isolated from an adult woman who had mild COVID-19 (a few samples of this study predate the infection). Cell type and time point are not known. This chain connects TRBV29-1 to TRBJ2-3; D not resolved. CDR3 in amino acids: CSVGWGSTDTQYF. CDR3 bases: TGCAGCGTTGGATGGGGAAGCACAGATACGCAGTATTTT.